These T cell receptor beta chains were read from a single sample in a study of cytomegalovirus exposure and HLA in healthy donors. Profiled with immunoSEQ multiplex PCR; TCRdb holds only in-frame clones, not every one. The sample consists of roughly 120,000 clones, about 74% of them appearing once. The specimen sequenced was PBMCs. The receptors originated from a woman in her forties or fifties in good health and CMV-seropositive. Both conserved end residues are part of each CDR3. The D gene is left open where the match is weak. The size of a clone is reported for some rows only, either as once, few or many, or as a class for expanded clones.

V	size	J	D	DNA	CDR3
TRBV28	few	TRBJ1-6	-	TGTGCCAGCAGTTTATTTGTGGGCCTGTCGGATTCACCCCTCCACTTT	CASSLFVGLSDSPLHF
TRBV10-3	-	TRBJ1-6	-	TGTGCCATCATGGAGGGGCTTAATGGATCACCCCTCCACTTT	CAIMEGLNGSPLHF
TRBV15	-	TRBJ2-3	TRBD1	TGTGCCACCAGCAGAGCCCGGGACAGGGGGGAAAATACGCAGTATTTT	CATSRARDRGENTQYF
TRBV4-1	once	TRBJ1-6	-	TGCGCCAGCAAAGATAGCTCCTATAATTCACCCCTCCACTTT	CASKDSSYNSPLHF
TRBV18	-	TRBJ2-3	-	TGTGCCAGCTCCAAACAGGGTGAGGATACGCAGTATTTT	CASSKQGEDTQYF
TRBV5-6	-	TRBJ2-7	-	TGTGCCAGCAGCTTGGGAGCCGGGACATCCTACTACGAGCAGTACTTC	CASSLGAGTSYYEQYF
TRBV12-1	few	TRBJ1-4	-	TGTGCCAGCAACATAACAATCCCCAGGGCTGAAAAACTGTTTTTT	CASNITIPRAEKLFF
TRBV5-5	-	TRBJ1-3	-	TGTGCCAGCAGCTTTAGGGGATCTGATGGAAACACCATATATTTT	CASSFRGSDGNTIYF
TRBV18	-	TRBJ2-7	-	TGTGCCAGCTCACCACCGTCCAGATCAGCCTACGAGCAGTACTTC	CASSPPSRSAYEQYF
TRBV28	-	TRBJ2-3	-	TGTGCCAGCAGGGCTAGCACAGATACGCAGTATTTT	CASRASTDTQYF
TRBV28	once	TRBJ2-5	TRBD1	TGTGCTGGGGGGACAGGGCAAGAGACCCAGTACTTC	CAGGTGQETQYF
TRBV19	-	TRBJ1-2	TRBD1	TGTGCCAGTAGCCATCTTCCGGGACAGGGGATTGAGGGCTACACCTTC	CASSHLPGQGIEGYTF
TRBV5-5	-	TRBJ1-6	-	TGTGCCAGCAGCTTGTCCGGGGGGGATTCACCCCTCCACTTT	CASSLSGGDSPLHF
TRBV9	-	TRBJ1-3	-	TGTGCCAGCAGCACAAATCCACCGGGAGAGGGAAACACCATATATTTT	CASSTNPPGEGNTIYF
TRBV7-9	-	TRBJ1-1	TRBD1	TGTGCCAGCAGTACCGGGACAGGGTCCACTGAAGCTTTCTTT	CASSTGTGSTEAFF
TRBV11-3	-	TRBJ2-1	-	TGTGCCAGCAGCCAAAGGACTCGGTACAATGAGCAGTTCTTC	CASSQRTRYNEQFF
TRBV7-2	-	TRBJ2-1	TRBD2	TGTGCCAGCAGCTTATCTGCTAGCGGAACCTACAATGAGCAGTTCTTC	CASSLSASGTYNEQFF
TRBV2	-	TRBJ1-5	TRBD1	TGTGCCAGCAGCCGACAGGGGGATCAGCCCCAGCATTTT	CASSRQGDQPQHF
TRBV19	-	TRBJ1-2	-	TGTGCCAGTAGTATACTGTCGAGTTCGACTAACTATGGCTACACCTTC	CASSILSSSTNYGYTF
TRBV11-3	-	TRBJ1-1	-	TGTGCCAGCAGCCCCACCGGGACTTCGAACACTGAAGCTTTCTTT	CASSPTGTSNTEAFF
TRBV28	-	TRBJ2-7	-	TGTGCCAGCAGTTTCAGGGTAACCTCCTACGAGCAGTACTTC	CASSFRVTSYEQYF
TRBV7-9	-	TRBJ2-7	TRBD1	TGTGCCAGCAGCAAGGACAGGAATTCCTACGAGCAGTACTTC	CASSKDRNSYEQYF
TRBV5-1	-	TRBJ2-1	-	TGCGCCAGCAGCTTGGCCGGAGGGGGGGCTTACAATGAGCAGTTCTTC	CASSLAGGGAYNEQFF
TRBV7-2	-	TRBJ1-2	-	TGTGCCAGCAGCTTTGGGCCCTATGGCTACACCTTC	CASSFGPYGYTF
TRBV10-2	once	TRBJ2-7	-	TGCGCCAGCAGTGAGGTGGCCAGGGAGCAGTACTTC	CASSEVAREQYF
TRBV29-1	-	TRBJ1-2	-	TGCGGAATACAGTATAACTATGGCTACACCTTC	CGIQYNYGYTF
TRBV28	-	TRBJ1-2	-	TGTGCCAGCAGTTTTGGGACAAACTATGGCTACACCTTC	CASSFGTNYGYTF
TRBV7-2	-	TRBJ1-3	TRBD1	TGTGCCAGCAGCCCGGGACAGATTGGAAACACCATATATTTT	CASSPGQIGNTIYF
TRBV7-3	few	TRBJ1-1	-	TGTGCCAGCAGCTCCTCGGGGGGTCGGGCTTTCTTT	CASSSSGGRAFF
TRBV14	-	TRBJ1-6	TRBD1	TGTGCCAGCAGCCAATGGACAGGGGTAAATTCACCCCTCCACTTT	CASSQWTGVNSPLHF
TRBV7-8	once	TRBJ1-2	TRBD1	TGTGCCAGCAGCTTACTACCCGGGACAGGGGTTGGCTACACCTTC	CASSLLPGTGVGYTF
TRBV19	-	TRBJ2-5	TRBD2	TGTGCCAGTAGATCGGGACTAGCGGGGAAAGAGACCCAGTACTTC	CASRSGLAGKETQYF
TRBV7-9	-	TRBJ2-1	-	TGTGCCAGCAGCGGTCCGGGTCGGGGATACAATGAGCAGTTCTTC	CASSGPGRGYNEQFF
TRBV4-1	-	TRBJ2-1	-	TGCGCCAGCCGCTCCCAGGGGAATGAGCAGTTCTTC	CASRSQGNEQFF
TRBV15	-	TRBJ2-3	-	TGTGCCACCAGCAGAGATCTCCTCACAGATACGCAGTATTTT	CATSRDLLTDTQYF
TRBV6-1	-	TRBJ2-1	TRBD2	TGTGCCAGCAGAGGACTAGCGGGGAGATACAATGAGCAGTTCTTC	CASRGLAGRYNEQFF
TRBV6-6	-	TRBJ1-2	-	TGTGCCAGCAGCAGACGAGGATTCGTTAATGGCTACACCTTC	CASSRRGFVNGYTF
TRBV6-6	-	TRBJ2-5	-	TGTGCCAGCAGTTACCGCGGAACCGAGACCCAGTACTTC	CASSYRGTETQYF
TRBV5-6	-	TRBJ2-5	TRBD1	TGTGCCAGCAGCTTTCTTAACAGGGGGCGAGAGACCCAGTACTTC	CASSFLNRGRETQYF
TRBV7-6	once	TRBJ2-1	-	TGTGCCAGCAGCTTTAGTCTGATGACAGGTGTGAATGAGCAGTTCTTC	CASSFSLMTGVNEQFF
TRBV5-1	-	TRBJ1-1	-	TGCGCCAGCAGCTTGGCGGGGGGGAACACTGAAGCTTTCTTT	CASSLAGGNTEAFF
TRBV2	-	TRBJ1-1	TRBD1	TGTGCCAGCAGTGCCCAACGACAGGGTGAAGCTTTCTTT	CASSAQRQGEAFF
TRBV5-5	-	TRBJ1-6	-	TGTGCCAGCAGCCCTCTCGGGGGATTTAATTCACCCCTCCACTTT	CASSPLGGFNSPLHF